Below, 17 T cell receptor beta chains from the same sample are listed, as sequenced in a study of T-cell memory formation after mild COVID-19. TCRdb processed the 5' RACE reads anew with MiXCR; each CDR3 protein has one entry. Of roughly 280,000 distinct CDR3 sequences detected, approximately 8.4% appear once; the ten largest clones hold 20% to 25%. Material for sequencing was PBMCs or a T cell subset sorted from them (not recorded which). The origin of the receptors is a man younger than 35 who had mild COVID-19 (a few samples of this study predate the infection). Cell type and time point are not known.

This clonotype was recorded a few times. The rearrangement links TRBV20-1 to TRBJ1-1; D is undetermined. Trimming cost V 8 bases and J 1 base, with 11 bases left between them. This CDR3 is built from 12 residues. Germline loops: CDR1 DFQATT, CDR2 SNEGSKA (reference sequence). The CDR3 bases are TGCAGTATCTTGGGTCCGAACACTGAAGCTTTCTTT. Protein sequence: CSILGPNTEAFF.

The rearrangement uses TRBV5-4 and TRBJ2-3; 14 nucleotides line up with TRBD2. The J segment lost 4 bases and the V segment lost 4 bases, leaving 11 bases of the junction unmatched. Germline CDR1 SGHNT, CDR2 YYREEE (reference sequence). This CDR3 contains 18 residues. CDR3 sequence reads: CASSQGGLAGGSADTQYF. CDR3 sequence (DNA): TGTGCCAGCAGCCAGGGCGGACTAGCGGGGGGTAGTGCAGATACGCAGTATTTT.

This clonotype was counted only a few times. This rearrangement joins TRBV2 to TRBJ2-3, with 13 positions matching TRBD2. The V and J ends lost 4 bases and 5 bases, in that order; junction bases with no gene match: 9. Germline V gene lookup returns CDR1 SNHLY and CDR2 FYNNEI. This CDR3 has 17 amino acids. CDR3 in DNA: TGTGCCAGCAGTGTTCGACGCGGACTAGCGGGGGAAGATACGCAGTATTTT. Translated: CASSVRRGLAGEDTQYF.

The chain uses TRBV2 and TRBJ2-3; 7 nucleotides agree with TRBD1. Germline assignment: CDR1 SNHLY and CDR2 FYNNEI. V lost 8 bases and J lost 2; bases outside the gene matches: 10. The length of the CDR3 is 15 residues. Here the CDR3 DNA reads TGTGCCAGCTCCCAGTGGGACAGTGACACAGATACGCAGTATTTT. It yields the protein CASSQWDSDTDTQYF.

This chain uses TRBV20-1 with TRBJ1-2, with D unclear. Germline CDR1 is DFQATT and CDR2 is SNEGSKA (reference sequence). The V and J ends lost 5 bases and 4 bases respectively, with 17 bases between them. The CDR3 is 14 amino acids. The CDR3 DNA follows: TGCAGTGCTCCGTACCAGGTTAAGGGCTATGGCTACACCTTC. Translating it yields CSAPYQVKGYGYTF.

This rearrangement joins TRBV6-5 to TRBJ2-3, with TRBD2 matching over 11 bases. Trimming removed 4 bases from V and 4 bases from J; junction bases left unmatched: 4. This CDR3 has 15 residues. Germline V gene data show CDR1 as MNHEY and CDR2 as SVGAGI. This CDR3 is CASSSTSGAADTQYF. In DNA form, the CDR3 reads TGTGCCAGCAGTTCGACTAGCGGGGCCGCAGATACGCAGTATTTT.

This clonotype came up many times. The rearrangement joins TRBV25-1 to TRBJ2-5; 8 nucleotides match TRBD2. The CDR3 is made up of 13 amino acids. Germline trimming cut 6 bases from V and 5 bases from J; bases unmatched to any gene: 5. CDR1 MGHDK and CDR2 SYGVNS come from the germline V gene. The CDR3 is CASRRSGGETQYF. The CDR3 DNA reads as TGTGCCAGCAGAAGAAGCGGGGGTGAGACCCAGTACTTC.

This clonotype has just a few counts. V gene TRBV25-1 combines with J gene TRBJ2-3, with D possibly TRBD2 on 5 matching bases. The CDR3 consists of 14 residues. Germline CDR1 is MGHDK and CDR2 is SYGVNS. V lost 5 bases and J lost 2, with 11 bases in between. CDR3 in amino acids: CASSNAGPTDTQYF. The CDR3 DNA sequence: TGTGCCAGCAGTAACGCGGGTCCCACAGATACGCAGTATTTT.

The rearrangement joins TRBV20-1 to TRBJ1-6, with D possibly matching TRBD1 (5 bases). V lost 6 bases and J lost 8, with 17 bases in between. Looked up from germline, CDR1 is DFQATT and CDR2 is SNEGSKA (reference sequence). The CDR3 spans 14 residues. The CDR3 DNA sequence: TGCAGTGCGCTCCCCGGCAGGGTAGATTCACCCCTCCACTTT. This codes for CSALPGRVDSPLHF.

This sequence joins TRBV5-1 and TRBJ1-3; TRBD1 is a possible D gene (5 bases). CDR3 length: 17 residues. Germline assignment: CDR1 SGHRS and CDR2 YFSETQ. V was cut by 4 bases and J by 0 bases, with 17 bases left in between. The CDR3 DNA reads TGCGCCAGCAGCCTCTCTGGGACCGCGAGCTCTGGAAACACCATATATTTT. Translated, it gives CASSLSGTASSGNTIYF.

CDR3 in DNA: TGTGCCAGCAGTCACCGGGACAGGGGAGAAAAACTGTTTTTT. It codes for CASSHRDRGEKLFF. This chain uses TRBV6-1 with TRBJ1-4, with 10 nucleotides matching TRBD1. The CDR3 totals 14 residues. The V segment lost 5 bases and the J segment 8 bases; nucleotides outside the gene matches: 5. Germline V lookup: CDR1 MNHNS, CDR2 SASEGT.

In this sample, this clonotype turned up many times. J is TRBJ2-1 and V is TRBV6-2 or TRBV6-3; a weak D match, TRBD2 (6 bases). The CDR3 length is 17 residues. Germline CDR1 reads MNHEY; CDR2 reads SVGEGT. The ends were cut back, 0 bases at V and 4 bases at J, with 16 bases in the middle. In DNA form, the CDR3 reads TGTGCCAGCAGTTACTCACTCGAGGCGGGGTATTACAATGAGCAGTTCTTC. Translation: CASSYSLEAGYYNEQFF.

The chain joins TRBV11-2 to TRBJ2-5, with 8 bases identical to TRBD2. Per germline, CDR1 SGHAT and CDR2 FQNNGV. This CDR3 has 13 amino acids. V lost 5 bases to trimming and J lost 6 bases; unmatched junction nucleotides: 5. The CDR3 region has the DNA TGTGCCAGCAGCCCCCCGGGGGGGAAGACCCAGTACTTC. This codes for CASSPPGGKTQYF.

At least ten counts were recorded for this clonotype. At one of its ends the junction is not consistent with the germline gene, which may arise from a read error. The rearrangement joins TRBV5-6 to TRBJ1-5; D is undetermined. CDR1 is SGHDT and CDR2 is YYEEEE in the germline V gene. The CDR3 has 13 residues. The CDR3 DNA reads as TGCGCCAGCAGCTTTGGGAGCAATCAGCCCCAGCATTTT. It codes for CASSFGSNQPQHF.

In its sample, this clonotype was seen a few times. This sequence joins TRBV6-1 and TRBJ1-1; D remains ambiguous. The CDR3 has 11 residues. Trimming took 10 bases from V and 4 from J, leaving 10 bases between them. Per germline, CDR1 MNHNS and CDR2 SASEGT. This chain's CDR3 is CATRGGTEAFF. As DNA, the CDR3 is TGTGCCACCCGGGGAGGCACTGAAGCTTTCTTT.

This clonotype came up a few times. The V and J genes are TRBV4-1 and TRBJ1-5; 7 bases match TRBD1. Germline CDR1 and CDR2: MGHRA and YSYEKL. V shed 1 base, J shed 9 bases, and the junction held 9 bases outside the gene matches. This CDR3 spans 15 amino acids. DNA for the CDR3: TGCGCCAGCAGCCAAGGACAGGGCACGTCTTGGCCCCAGCATTTT. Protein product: CASSQGQGTSWPQHF.

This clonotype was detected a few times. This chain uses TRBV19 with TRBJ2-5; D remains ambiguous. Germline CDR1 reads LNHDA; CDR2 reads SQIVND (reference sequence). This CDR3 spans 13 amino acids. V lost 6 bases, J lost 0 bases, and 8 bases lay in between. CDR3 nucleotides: TGTGCCAGTAGCACACATGACCAAGAGACCCAGTACTTC. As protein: CASSTHDQETQYF.